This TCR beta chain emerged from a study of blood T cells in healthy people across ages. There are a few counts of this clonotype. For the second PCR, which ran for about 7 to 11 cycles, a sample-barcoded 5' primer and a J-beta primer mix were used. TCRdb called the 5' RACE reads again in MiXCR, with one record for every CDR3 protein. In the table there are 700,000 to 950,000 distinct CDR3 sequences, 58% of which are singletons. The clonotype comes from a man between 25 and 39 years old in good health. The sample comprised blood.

The CDR3, as DNA: TGTGCCGTTTATTACGGGGGCCGCTATTGTTACGAGCAGTACTTC. Translated, it gives CAVYYGGRYCYEQYF. The chain has TRBV21-1 and TRBJ2-7; the D call TRBD1 from the table was never checked on the DNA. TRBV21-1 is marked as a pseudogene. This CDR3 is built from 15 residues.